A selection of T cell receptor beta chains follows, all from one sample in a study of cytomegalovirus exposure and HLA in healthy donors. TCRdb's table, derived via immunoSEQ multiplex PCR, lists solely in-frame clones and lacks some. The sample records more than 80,000 clones, 64% being singletons. Sequencing used PBMCs. These receptors were taken from a man aged 55 to 70 in good health and CMV-seronegative. Each CDR3 is given with its conserved first and last residue.

CDR3 protein: CASSFLADTQYF
V gene: TRBV27
J gene: TRBJ2-3
CDR3 length: 12

CDR3 protein: CASRVSGNRIDEQFF
V gene: TRBV5-1
J gene: TRBJ2-1
CDR3 length: 15

CDR3 protein: CASSPMDRGRETQYF
V gene: TRBV28
J gene: TRBJ2-5
CDR3 length: 15

CDR3 protein: CASSERGSFEAFF
V gene: TRBV2
J gene: TRBJ1-1
CDR3 length: 13

CDR3 protein: CASSDVMSHEQYF
V gene: TRBV10-1
J gene: TRBJ2-7
CDR3 length: 13

CDR3 protein: CASSVDAGYEQYF
V gene: TRBV9
J gene: TRBJ2-7
CDR3 length: 13

CDR3 protein: CASSERDRVNQPQHF
V gene: TRBV6-1
J gene: TRBJ1-5
CDR3 length: 15

CDR3 protein: CASSGLGGSNIRGTQYF
V gene: TRBV6-1
J gene: TRBJ2-5
CDR3 length: 17

CDR3 protein: CASSGTGSTEAFF
V gene: TRBV6-4
J gene: TRBJ1-1
CDR3 length: 13

CDR3 protein: CASRVSPSGQGGDGYTF
V gene: TRBV6-4
J gene: TRBJ1-2
CDR3 length: 17

CDR3 protein: CASRGQVGNEQFF
V gene: TRBV2
J gene: TRBJ2-1
CDR3 length: 13

CDR3 protein: CASSTSGNYNEQFF
V gene: TRBV6-1
J gene: TRBJ2-1
CDR3 length: 14

CDR3 protein: CASSPTETSGRHEQFF
V gene: TRBV7-6
J gene: TRBJ2-1
CDR3 length: 16

CDR3 protein: CASSGQGETQYF
V gene: TRBV6-1
J gene: TRBJ2-5
CDR3 length: 12

CDR3 protein: CASSLRAPPSNEKLFF
V gene: TRBV19
J gene: TRBJ1-4
CDR3 length: 16

CDR3 protein: CASSQWDSGTEAFF
V gene: TRBV18
J gene: TRBJ1-1
CDR3 length: 14

CDR3 protein: CASRGDGGTGELFF
V gene: TRBV4-2
J gene: TRBJ2-2
CDR3 length: 14

CDR3 protein: CASSFGTDYNEQFF
V gene: TRBV7-3
J gene: TRBJ2-1
CDR3 length: 14

CDR3 protein: CASSIESRGSEPQHF
V gene: TRBV19
J gene: TRBJ1-5
CDR3 length: 15

CDR3 protein: CASSSDSSGANVLTF
V gene: TRBV7-7
J gene: TRBJ2-6
CDR3 length: 15

CDR3 protein: CASSGRGSGSYEQYF
V gene: TRBV9
J gene: TRBJ2-7
CDR3 length: 15

CDR3 protein: CAISLLAGGQDEQFF
V gene: TRBV10-3
J gene: TRBJ2-1
CDR3 length: 15

CDR3 protein: CASSYGGTGSYEQYF
V gene: TRBV6-5
J gene: TRBJ2-7
CDR3 length: 15

CDR3 protein: CASSTGGQGSQPQHF
V gene: TRBV27
J gene: TRBJ1-5
CDR3 length: 15

CDR3 protein: CASSLWTGGAGANVLTF
V gene: TRBV5-1
J gene: TRBJ2-6
CDR3 length: 17

CDR3 protein: CASRTEGSEAFF
V gene: TRBV11-2
J gene: TRBJ1-1
CDR3 length: 12

CDR3 protein: CASSSGESTDTQYF
V gene: TRBV7-2
J gene: TRBJ2-3
CDR3 length: 14

CDR3 protein: CASSVLGQGEAFF
V gene: TRBV9
J gene: TRBJ1-1
CDR3 length: 13

CDR3 protein: CASSLRPGQGRKNSPLHF
V gene: TRBV14
J gene: TRBJ1-6
CDR3 length: 18

CDR3 protein: CASSLNSPDGEKLFF
V gene: TRBV5-4
J gene: TRBJ1-4
CDR3 length: 15

CDR3 protein: CASSQGDYNSPLHF
V gene: TRBV5-1
J gene: TRBJ1-6
CDR3 length: 14

CDR3 protein: CASSPLPSTNEKLFF
V gene: TRBV11-2
J gene: TRBJ1-4
CDR3 length: 15

CDR3 protein: CASTGNTEAFF
V gene: TRBV2
J gene: TRBJ1-1
CDR3 length: 11

CDR3 protein: CASSLGASGRAVSYEQYF
V gene: TRBV5-1
J gene: TRBJ2-7
CDR3 length: 18

CDR3 protein: CASTFYGNTEAFF
V gene: TRBV2
J gene: TRBJ1-1
CDR3 length: 13

CDR3 protein: CASRTGGWSNQPQHF
V gene: TRBV2
J gene: TRBJ1-5
CDR3 length: 15

CDR3 protein: CASSVDQETQYF
V gene: TRBV9
J gene: TRBJ2-5
CDR3 length: 12

CDR3 protein: CASSLVGASEAFF
V gene: TRBV5-1
J gene: TRBJ1-1
CDR3 length: 13

CDR3 protein: CASSIRQTNQPQHF
V gene: TRBV19
J gene: TRBJ1-5
CDR3 length: 14

CDR3 protein: CARSTPNRDESSYNEQFF
V gene: TRBV5-3
J gene: TRBJ2-1
CDR3 length: 18

CDR3 protein: CASSSSYTGELFF
V gene: TRBV6-4
J gene: TRBJ2-2
CDR3 length: 13

CDR3 protein: CASSYSILGSTGELFF
V gene: TRBV6-5
J gene: TRBJ2-2
CDR3 length: 16

CDR3 protein: CASSYSQRVGHGYTF
V gene: TRBV6-5
J gene: TRBJ1-2
CDR3 length: 15

CDR3 protein: CASSTDRAYEQYF
V gene: TRBV5-6
J gene: TRBJ2-7
CDR3 length: 13

CDR3 protein: CASSWQDSGNTIYF
V gene: TRBV6-5
J gene: TRBJ1-3
CDR3 length: 14

CDR3 protein: CASSEGEHYGYTF
V gene: TRBV6-1
J gene: TRBJ1-2
CDR3 length: 13

CDR3 protein: CASSVQGNTGELFF
V gene: TRBV7-3
J gene: TRBJ2-2
CDR3 length: 14

CDR3 protein: CAWSVTGVTYSNQPQHF
V gene: TRBV30
J gene: TRBJ1-5
CDR3 length: 17

CDR3 protein: CASSFQMNYGYTF
V gene: TRBV28
J gene: TRBJ1-2
CDR3 length: 13

CDR3 protein: CASSLAGQGARQPQHF
V gene: TRBV28
J gene: TRBJ1-5
CDR3 length: 16